A single sample is the source of the 27 T cell receptor beta chains below, sequenced in a study of cytotoxic CD8 clonotypes in ibrutinib-treated CLL. TCRdb keeps only in-frame clones here, not all; method: immunoSEQ multiplex PCR. The sample lists over 140,000 clones, 80% occurring once. Specimen: PBMCs, collected after 36 months of ibrutinib treatment. These receptors originate from a human donor with chronic lymphocytic leukemia.

The gene calls are TRBV10-3 and TRBJ2-6; D perhaps matches TRBD1 (6 bases). CDR1 ENHRY and CDR2 SYGVKD come from the germline V gene. Trimming stripped 6 bases from V and 3 bases from J, with 9 bases between. CDR3 length: 14 amino acids. CDR3 coding DNA: TGTGCCATCAGGGACAGCTTTGGGGCCAACGTCCTGACTTTC. It specifies CAIRDSFGANVLTF.

The chain links TRBV5-6 to TRBJ1-3; 9 bases match TRBD1. V was clipped by 4 bases and J by 5 bases; unmatched bases: 10. CDR1 and CDR2 from the germline V gene are SGHDT and YYEEEE. The CDR3 consists of 16 residues. DNA for the CDR3: TGTGCCAGCAGCAGACCCCAACAGGGGGCTAGAAACACCATATATTTT. Protein: CASSRPQQGARNTIYF.

This chain joins TRBV5-1 and TRBJ2-2; D is unclear. CDR1 and CDR2 (germline): SGHRS, YFSETQ. V shed 7 bases and J shed 2 bases, with 15 bases lying between them. The CDR3 runs to 15 residues. This CDR3 reads CASADLGDNTGELFF. For the CDR3, the DNA is TGCGCCAGCGCTGACCTTGGGGATAACACCGGGGAGCTGTTTTTT. The full variable domain, in which reference TRBV5-1 and TRBJ2-2 provide the parts outside the CDR3, is KAGVTQTPRYLIKTRGQQVTLSCSPISGHRSVSWYQQTPGQGLQFLFEYFSETQRNKGNFPGRFSGRQFSNSRSEMNVSTLELGDSALYLCASADLGDNTGELFFGEGSRLTVL.

The V call is TRBV20-1, the J call TRBJ2-1; D may be TRBD2 (6 bases). This CDR3 is 11 amino acids long. Germline-derived CDR1 and CDR2 are DFQATT and SNEGSKA (reference sequence). CDR3 nucleotide sequence: TGCCACGGGAGCTCCTACAATGAGCAGTTCTTC. It encodes CHGSSYNEQFF.

The V and J genes are TRBV5-4 and TRBJ2-7, with TRBD1 identical over 8 bases. Germline CDR1 SGHNT, CDR2 YYREEE (reference sequence). V gave up 0 bases and J gave up 1 base; unmatched junction bases: 3. CDR3 length: 15 residues. DNA of the CDR3: TGTGCCAGCAGCTTGGGGGGACAGGCATCCTACGAGCAGTACTTC. Amino acid sequence: CASSLGGQASYEQYF.

The chain uses TRBV7-3 and TRBJ2-7; weak D call: TRBD1 (6 bases). CDR1 SGHTA and CDR2 FQGTGA come from the germline V gene. V lost 5 bases, J lost 1 base, and 18 bases lay in between. The CDR3 runs 16 residues. For the CDR3, the DNA is TGTGCCAGCAGCCTCTGGGACACCCCGCGGTCCTACGAGCAGTACTTC. It translates to CASSLWDTPRSYEQYF.

This clone occurred once. The chain uses TRBV9 and TRBJ1-4; D uncertain. Germline CDR1 is SGDLS and CDR2 is YYNGEE. Between the trimmed V and J ends, which lost 0 bases and 14 bases, there was a span of 23 bases. This CDR3 has 16 residues. CDR3 loop: CASSVAVPGGRKGLFF. CDR3 sequence (DNA): TGTGCCAGCAGCGTAGCCGTGCCGGGAGGGCGGAAAGGGCTGTTTTTT.

The chain has TRBV29-1 and TRBJ1-1; the D is unclear. CDR3 length equals 13 residues. Germline-derived CDR1 and CDR2 are SQVTM and ANQGSEA. The V gene lost 2 bases and the J gene lost 4 bases, with 11 bases spanning the gap. In nucleotides, the CDR3 is TGCAGCGTTGAAACCGGGCGCAGCACTGAAGCTTTCTTT. Its translation: CSVETGRSTEAFF.

This clone was recorded once. The rearrangement joins TRBV30 to TRBJ1-2; a weak D match, TRBD1 (6 bases). Trimming removed 7 bases from V and 6 bases from J, with 15 bases in between. The CDR3 sequence is 12 residues long. CDR1 is GTSNPN and CDR2 is SVGIG in the germline V gene (reference sequence). CDR3 loop: CALNGGGHGYTF. Written as DNA, the CDR3 is TGTGCCTTGAACGGAGGGGGTCATGGCTACACCTTC.

This clone was seen only a few times. The CDR3 loop reads CASSLGVLSGGTDTQYF. CDR3 bases: TGCGCCAGCAGCTTGGGCGTGCTGAGCGGGGGCACAGATACGCAGTATTTT. The chain joins TRBV5-1 to TRBJ2-3; 7 bases fit TRBD2. There are 17 residues in the CDR3. V dropped 0 bases and J dropped 1; count of bases not matched to a gene: 8. The germline V gene has CDR1 SGHRS and CDR2 YFSETQ.

This clone has just a few counts. This chain uses TRBV7-6 with TRBJ1-5, with D possibly being TRBD1 (5 bases). The germline V and J ends were trimmed by 4 bases and 1 base, with 20 bases remaining between them. CDR3 length equals 18 residues. The germline gives CDR1 SGHVS, CDR2 FNYEAQ. CDR3 DNA: TGTGCCAGCAGCTCGCGACACCACCTCCAGGGAAGCAATCAGCCCCAGCATTTT. Residues: CASSSRHHLQGSNQPQHF.

This clone was observed once. The rearrangement joins TRBV30 to TRBJ1-2; D unresolved. Germline V CDR1 and CDR2: GTSNPN, SVGIG (reference sequence). V was pared by 8 bases and J by 5 bases, with 21 bases between. This CDR3 is 14 amino acids long. The CDR3 reads CALVPHPTPYGYTF. The DNA of the CDR3 is TGTGCCCTGGTCCCTCACCCGACACCTTATGGCTACACCTTC.

The rearrangement uses TRBV5-1 and TRBJ2-5; 8 bases match TRBD1. The germline V gene has CDR1 SGHRS and CDR2 YFSETQ. The V segment lost 0 bases and the J segment 10 bases; nucleotides outside the gene matches: 8. The CDR3 spans 14 residues. The chain's CDR3 is CASSLDRGAEGQYF. The CDR3 DNA reads as TGCGCCAGCAGCTTGGACAGGGGGGCTGAGGGCCAGTACTTC. Complete variable domain (other parts from reference TRBV5-1 and TRBJ2-5): KAGVTQTPRYLIKTRGQQVTLSCSPISGHRSVSWYQQTPGQGLQFLFEYFSETQRNKGNFPGRFSGRQFSNSRSEMNVSTLELGDSALYLCASSLDRGAEGQYFGPGTRLLVL.

The chain recombines TRBV7-9 with TRBJ1-6, with D possibly matching TRBD1 (5 bases). V lost 4 bases and J lost 0, with 7 bases in between. The CDR3 consists of 15 residues. Per germline, CDR1 SEHNR and CDR2 FQNEAQ (reference sequence). The CDR3 DNA follows: TGTGCCAGCAGCTCCGGGGGCTCCTATAATTCACCCCTCCACTTT. As protein: CASSSGGSYNSPLHF.

V gene TRBV19 combines with J gene TRBJ1-1, with D hard to call. V was trimmed by 3 bases and J by 6 bases, leaving 14 bases between them. From germline, CDR1 is LNHDA and CDR2 SQIVND (reference sequence). The CDR3 has 14 residues. CDR3 residues: CASSIWPVGAEAFF. The CDR3 nucleotides are TGTGCCAGTAGTATCTGGCCGGTTGGGGCTGAAGCTTTCTTT.

This chain uses TRBV10-3 with TRBJ2-7; perhaps TRBD1 as D (5 bases). Germline V lookup: CDR1 ENHRY, CDR2 SYGVKD. V lost 7 bases and J lost 4, with 8 bases in between. This CDR3 is built from 11 residues. CDR3 coding DNA: TGTGCCATCAAGGGGTCTTACGAGCAGTACTTC. Its protein product is CAIKGSYEQYF.

This clone was detected only once. The chain has TRBV19 and TRBJ2-1, with no clear D. This CDR3 spans 15 amino acids. The V end was cut by 6 bases, the J end by 0 bases, with 12 bases between. CDR1 and CDR2 from the germline V gene are LNHDA and SQIVND (reference sequence). The CDR3 loop reads CASSASNGSYNEQFF. DNA for the CDR3: TGTGCCAGTAGCGCCTCTAACGGCTCCTACAATGAGCAGTTCTTC.

This clone was counted between two and nine times. The CDR3, as DNA: TGTGCCAGCAGTTCAGGATTGGGCGAGCAGTACTTC. Its protein product is CASSSGLGEQYF. The chain combines TRBV6-5 with TRBJ2-7; D uncertain. This CDR3 region has 12 residues. Germline lookup yields CDR1 MNHEY and CDR2 SVGAGI. Between the trimmed V and J ends, which lost 4 bases and 6 bases, there was a span of 10 bases.

This chain joins TRBV9 and TRBJ2-3; 7 nucleotides match TRBD2. CDR3 length: 17 residues. CDR1 is SGDLS, CDR2 YYNGEE, per germline. J lost 1 base, V lost 0 bases, and 8 bases had no gene match. The DNA for the CDR3 is TGTGCCAGCAGCGTAGAGGAATCGGGGGGTGGCACAGATACGCAGTATTTT. Translated, it gives CASSVEESGGGTDTQYF. Supplemented by reference TRBV9 and TRBJ2-3, the full variable domain reads DSGVTQTPKHLITATGQRVTLRCSPRSGDLSVYWYQQSLDQGLQFLIQYYNGEERAKGNILERFSAQQFPDLHSELNLSSLELGDSALYFCASSVEESGGGTDTQYFGPGTRLTVL.

The chain joins TRBV9 to TRBJ2-3; D ambiguous. The V and J ends lost 0 bases and 2 bases respectively, with 13 bases between them. In germline, CDR1 is SGDLS, CDR2 YYNGEE. CDR3 length equals 16 residues. This chain's CDR3 is CASSVAWRPNTDTQYF. CDR3 DNA sequence: TGTGCCAGCAGCGTAGCTTGGCGGCCGAACACAGATACGCAGTATTTT.

The chain uses TRBV28 and TRBJ2-7, with D maybe TRBD2 (6 bases). Germline CDR1 reads MDHEN; CDR2 reads SYDVKM. Trimming cost V 6 bases and J 2 bases, with 17 bases left between them. The CDR3 totals 15 residues. DNA for the CDR3: TGTGCCAGCAGCCAAGAAAAGGGAGGTACCTACGAGCAGTACTTC. It is translated as CASSQEKGGTYEQYF. The variable domain in full, with the rest retrieved from reference TRBV28 and TRBJ2-7, is DVKVTQSSRYLVKRTGEKVFLECVQDMDHENMFWYRQDPGLGLRLIYFSYDVKMKEKGDIPEGYSVSREKKERFSLILESASTNQTSMYLCASSQEKGGTYEQYFGPGTRLTVT.

The rearrangement uses TRBV28 and TRBJ1-2; 9 nucleotides align to TRBD1. CDR3 length: 15 residues. CDR1 MDHEN and CDR2 SYDVKM come from the germline V gene. The V and J ends lost 4 bases and 1 base, in that order; junction bases with no gene match: 4. In DNA, the CDR3 is TGTGCCAGCAGTTCCCGACAGGGGGATAACTATGGCTACACCTTC. It translates to CASSSRQGDNYGYTF.

The chain links TRBV11-3 to TRBJ2-7; either TRBD1 or TRBD2 may fit D (7 bases each). Trimming removed 5 bases from V and 2 bases from J, with 13 bases in between. CDR3 length: 14 residues. Germline V gives CDR1 SGHNT, CDR2 YENEEA. The CDR3 DNA is TGTGCCAGCAGCCAGACAGGGACTACCTACGAGCAGTACTTC. This translates into CASSQTGTTYEQYF.

The V gene is TRBV29-1, the J gene TRBJ1-2, with no clear D. This CDR3 contains 12 residues. Germline CDR1 and CDR2: SQVTM and ANQGSEA. V lost 2 bases, J lost 5 bases, and 9 bases lay in between. CDR3 nucleotide sequence: TGCAGCGTTGAACAGTTAGCGTATGGCTACACCTTC. Its protein product is CSVEQLAYGYTF.

The chain joins TRBV30 to TRBJ1-6; possible D gene TRBD1, 5 bases. V lost 0 bases and J lost 8, with 8 bases in between. The CDR3 is made up of 13 amino acids. Germline V gives CDR1 GTSNPN, CDR2 SVGIG (reference sequence). CDR3 bases: TGTGCCTGGAGTGTACTGGGGGATTCACCCCTCCACTTT. Its translation: CAWSVLGDSPLHF. Complete variable domain (other parts from reference TRBV30 and TRBJ1-6): SQTIHQWPATLVQPVGSPLSLECTVEGTSNPNLYWYRQAAGRGLQLLFYSVGIGQISSEVPQNLSASRPQDRQFILSSKKLLLSDSGFYLCAWSVLGDSPLHFGNGTRLTVT.

The chain uses TRBV5-1 and TRBJ2-5; D call uncertain. The CDR3 is made up of 13 amino acids. CDR1 and CDR2 from the germline V gene are SGHRS and YFSETQ. Deletions cut 4 bases from V and 5 bases from J, with 12 bases between. CDR3 DNA sequence: TGCGCCAGCAGCGGTGCGAAAGTGGAGACCCAGTACTTC. It specifies CASSGAKVETQYF.

In this sample, this clone turned up once. This sequence joins TRBV28 and TRBJ1-2; tentatively, D is TRBD1 (5 bases). V lost 10 bases and J 4 bases, leaving 13 bases between the germline ends. Per germline, CDR1 MDHEN and CDR2 SYDVKM. This CDR3 is built from 12 residues. CDR3: CATPGASYGYTF. CDR3 coding DNA: TGTGCCACCCCTGGGGCTTCCTATGGCTACACCTTC.